This T cell receptor (beta chain) came from a study of CD8+ T cells in alopecia areata. As to this clone: Its antigen remains unknown.

Study results and limitations: In blood and scalp, many expanded lesional clones persisted during tofacitinib.

Extracted from the samples, RNA was reverse transcribed into cDNA to serve as the sequencing template. TCRdb keeps only in-frame clones here, not all; method: immunoSEQ multiplex PCR. Of roughly 92,000 clones in the sample, around three quarters were seen once. CDR3 size: 13 residues. V trimming: 5 bases; J trimming: 6 bases; junction bases outside the gene matches: 6. Germline V lookup: CDR1 LGHNA, CDR2 YSLEER. The treatment denotes: oral pan-JAK inhibitor, 5-10 mg twice daily. Sequencing used CD8+ T cells sorted from blood, obtained at approximately week 42, from a patient treated with tofacitinib. The rearrangement links TRBV4-3 to TRBJ2-7, with 8 bases matching TRBD1. This clonotype was sampled from a human donor with alopecia areata. The CDR3 region is CASSERTGREQYF. CDR3 in DNA: TGCGCCAGCAGCGAACGGACAGGGCGCGAGCAGTACTTC.